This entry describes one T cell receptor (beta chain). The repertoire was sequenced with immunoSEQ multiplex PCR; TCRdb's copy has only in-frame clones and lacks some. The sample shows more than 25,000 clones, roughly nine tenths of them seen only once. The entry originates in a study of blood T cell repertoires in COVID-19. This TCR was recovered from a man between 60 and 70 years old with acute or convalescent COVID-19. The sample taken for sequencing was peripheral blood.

CDR3 in DNA: TGTGCCTGGAGTGTGGGGCTACCCAGCTCCTACGAGCAGTACTTC. This codes for CAWSVGLPSSYEQYF. The chain employs TRBV30 and TRBJ2-7, with a possible D match to TRBD1 (5 bases). The V end lost 0 bases, the J end lost 0 bases, and 12 bases lay between the germline ends. This CDR3 is 15 amino acids long. From germline, CDR1 is GTSNPN and CDR2 SVGIG (reference sequence).